The 15 T cell receptor beta chains listed next were all sequenced from one sample in a study of blood T cell repertoires in COVID-19. Data came from immunoSEQ multiplex PCR; TCRdb stores just in-frame clones and leaves some out. The sample lists around 500,000 clones, approximately 83% seen once, with roughly 3.1% in the top ten. Sequencing used peripheral blood. Every receptor here comes from a human donor in a cohort sampled during active COVID-19.

This chain links TRBV18 with TRBJ1-3, with a possible D match to TRBD1 (6 bases). The germline V and J ends were trimmed by 1 base and 0 bases, with 13 bases remaining between them. Germline loops: CDR1 KGHSH, CDR2 LQKENI. The CDR3 is 17 amino acids. The chain's CDR3 is CASSPQGTTSSGNTIYF. The CDR3, as DNA: TGTGCCAGCTCACCACAGGGGACAACGAGCTCTGGAAACACCATATATTTT.

The chain carries TRBV27 and TRBJ2-5; 7 bases fit TRBD2. V dropped 6 bases and J dropped 1; count of bases not matched to a gene: 8. The CDR3 has 15 amino acids. In germline, CDR1 is MNHEY, CDR2 SMNVEV (reference sequence). In DNA, the CDR3 is TGTGCCAGCAGCGCGGACTGGGGGGGCCAAGAGACCCAGTACTTC. Residues: CASSADWGGQETQYF.

This rearrangement joins TRBV30 to TRBJ2-5; 7 bases are shared with TRBD1. The CDR3 runs to 14 residues. V was clipped by 0 bases and J by 9 bases; unmatched bases: 10. Germline CDR1 and CDR2: GTSNPN and SVGIG (reference sequence). CDR3 DNA sequence: TGTGCCTGGAGTGTACGACCGACCCAGGGGGCCCAGTACTTC. It specifies CAWSVRPTQGAQYF.

This sequence joins TRBV30 and TRBJ2-3, with D perhaps TRBD1 (6 bases). Germline-derived CDR1 and CDR2 are GTSNPN and SVGIG (reference sequence). This CDR3 is built from 15 residues. With 2 bases removed from V and 4 bases from J, the gap between germline ends came to 16 bases. CDR3 amino acids: CAWSTPGERADTQYF. The DNA of the CDR3 is TGTGCCTGGAGTACCCCAGGGGAACGGGCAGATACGCAGTATTTT.

This chain connects TRBV5-1 to TRBJ2-2, with TRBD1 matching over 8 bases. The germline gives CDR1 SGHRS, CDR2 YFSETQ. This CDR3 spans 15 amino acids. The trim removed 2 bases at V and 3 bases at J, leaving 3 bases unmatched. This chain's CDR3 is CASSFLDRDTGELFF. The CDR3 DNA reads TGCGCCAGCAGCTTTCTGGACAGGGACACCGGGGAGCTGTTTTTT.

V is TRBV15 and J is TRBJ1-4, with D perhaps TRBD1 (6 bases). Germline CDR1 LNHNV, CDR2 YYDKDF (reference sequence). The CDR3 extends over 15 amino acids. The V end lost 0 bases, the J end lost 5 bases, and 10 bases lay between the germline ends. CDR3 coding DNA: TGTGCCACCAGCAGAGATCGGACAGTCAATGAAAAACTGTTTTTT. Its translation: CATSRDRTVNEKLFF.

The chain joins TRBV5-8 to TRBJ2-7; tentatively, D is TRBD1 (5 bases). The V end was cut by 2 bases, the J end by 2 bases, with 11 bases between. Germline V CDR1 and CDR2: SGHTS, YDEGEE. CDR3 size: 14 residues. The CDR3 region has the DNA TGTGCCAGCAGCTTTCGTGACAGCACCTACGAGCAGTACTTC. This sequence encodes CASSFRDSTYEQYF.

This clone occurred once. V and J are TRBV11-2 and TRBJ2-5; D is uncertain. Between the trimmed V and J ends, which lost 5 bases and 7 bases, there was a span of 20 bases. Germline CDR1 and CDR2: SGHAT and FQNNGV. The CDR3 covers 15 residues. CDR3 coding DNA: TGTGCCAGCAGCATCCCGGGTCGGAAGCTCGGGACCCAGTACTTC. It translates to CASSIPGRKLGTQYF.

This sequence joins TRBV5-1 and TRBJ2-3; a weak D match, TRBD1 (6 bases). The CDR3 runs 14 residues. Germline V gene data show CDR1 as SGHRS and CDR2 as YFSETQ. V lost 9 bases and J 1 base, leaving 15 bases between the germline ends. CDR3 region: CATRRGTGTDTQYF. CDR3 DNA sequence: TGCGCCACCCGCAGGGGAACGGGCACAGATACGCAGTATTTT.

Written as DNA, the CDR3 is TGTGCCAGCAGTCCATCCAGGGACAATGAGCAGTTCTTC. Its protein is CASSPSRDNEQFF. The chain combines TRBV28 with TRBJ2-1, with D perhaps matching TRBD1 (5 bases). Germline V gives CDR1 MDHEN, CDR2 SYDVKM. The CDR3 runs to 13 residues. The V gene lost 5 bases and the J gene lost 5 bases, with 10 bases spanning the gap.

CDR3 bases: TGTGCCAGCAGTCGAAACGATGGGACAGGGGGTGGGGAGCAGTTCTTC. Its translation is CASSRNDGTGGGEQFF. The rearrangement uses TRBV7-2 and TRBJ2-1, with 11 bases lining up with TRBD1. The V and J ends lost 6 bases and 10 bases, in that order; junction bases with no gene match: 14. Germline CDR1 is SGHTA and CDR2 is FQGNSA. The CDR3 consists of 16 residues.

The chain employs TRBV3-1 (or the pseudogene TRBV3-2) and TRBJ2-7, with D perhaps matching TRBD2 (6 bases). Trimming took off 3 bases at V and 0 bases at J, with 9 bases between the two ends. This CDR3 comprises 14 residues. Germline CDR1 is LGHDT and CDR2 is YNNKEL (reference sequence). CDR3 region: CASSHSGSSYEQYF. CDR3 in DNA: TGTGCCAGCAGCCATAGCGGTAGCTCCTACGAGCAGTACTTC.

The V and J genes are TRBV19 and TRBJ2-7; TRBD2 agrees at 9 bases. Trimming cost V 8 bases and J 4 bases; bases outside gene matches: 6. Looked up from germline, CDR1 is LNHDA and CDR2 is SQIVND (reference sequence). The length of the CDR3 is 13 residues. CDR3 protein: CASGASGTYEQYF. The CDR3 DNA follows: TGTGCCAGTGGAGCTAGCGGGACTTACGAGCAGTACTTC.

V is TRBV27 and J is TRBJ1-1; D uncertain. Germline CDR1 reads MNHEY; CDR2 reads SMNVEV (reference sequence). The CDR3 has 13 amino acids. The ends were cut back, 5 bases at V and 1 base at J, with 8 bases in the middle. The chain's CDR3 is CASSLFWNTEAFF. For the CDR3, the DNA is TGTGCCAGCAGTCTGTTCTGGAACACTGAAGCTTTCTTT.

This sequence joins TRBV5-1 and TRBJ2-5; a possible D gene is TRBD2 (5 bases). V shed 3 bases and J shed 5 bases, with 20 bases lying between them. From germline, CDR1 is SGHRS and CDR2 YFSETQ. CDR3 size: 16 residues. The DNA for the CDR3 is TGCGCCAGCAGCTCCATTGTAGGGCTAGCTGGGGAGACCCAGTACTTC. This translates into CASSSIVGLAGETQYF.